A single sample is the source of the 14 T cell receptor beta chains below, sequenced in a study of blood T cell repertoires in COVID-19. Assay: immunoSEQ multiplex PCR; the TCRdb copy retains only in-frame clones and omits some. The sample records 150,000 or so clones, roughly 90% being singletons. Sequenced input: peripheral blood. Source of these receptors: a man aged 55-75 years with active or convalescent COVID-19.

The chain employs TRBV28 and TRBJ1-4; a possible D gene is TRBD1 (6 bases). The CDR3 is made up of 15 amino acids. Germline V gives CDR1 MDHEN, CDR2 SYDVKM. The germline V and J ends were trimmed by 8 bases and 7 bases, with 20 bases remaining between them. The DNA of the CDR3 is TGTGCCAGCTCAGTTTTAGCGGGGGCGGGTGAAAAACTGTTTTTT. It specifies CASSVLAGAGEKLFF.

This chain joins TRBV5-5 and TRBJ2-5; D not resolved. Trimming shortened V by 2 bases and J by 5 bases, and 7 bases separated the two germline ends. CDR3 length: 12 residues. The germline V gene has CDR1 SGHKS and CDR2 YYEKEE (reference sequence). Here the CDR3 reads CASSFSSETQYF. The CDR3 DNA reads TGTGCCAGCAGCTTTTCGTCGGAGACCCAGTACTTC.

The DNA of the CDR3 is TGTGCCAGTAGTATGGGGCAGGGGGCTCTTAATGAAAAACTGTTTTTT. Encoded protein: CASSMGQGALNEKLFF. The chain links TRBV19 to TRBJ1-4, with 8 bases that match TRBD1. CDR1 is LNHDA and CDR2 is SQIVND in the germline V gene (reference sequence). Trimming at V came to 3 bases and at J to 4 bases, leaving 7 bases not matched to a gene. CDR3 length equals 16 residues.

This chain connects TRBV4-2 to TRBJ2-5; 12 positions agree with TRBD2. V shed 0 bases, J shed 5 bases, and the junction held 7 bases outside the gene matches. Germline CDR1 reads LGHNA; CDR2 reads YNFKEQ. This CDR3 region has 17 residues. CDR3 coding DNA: TGTGCCAGCAGCCAAGAGGGCCTCGGACTAGCGGGGGAGACCCAGTACTTC. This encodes CASSQEGLGLAGETQYF.

Here the CDR3 reads CASSIGTSGGLKGGELFF. The CDR3 DNA reads TGTGCCAGTAGTATCGGGACTAGCGGGGGGTTGAAAGGCGGGGAGCTGTTTTTT. The chain has TRBV19 and TRBJ2-2; TRBD2 matches 15 bases. CDR1 is LNHDA and CDR2 is SQIVND in the germline V gene (reference sequence). There are 18 residues in the CDR3. With V trimmed by 3 bases and J by 7 bases, 9 bases remained unmatched.

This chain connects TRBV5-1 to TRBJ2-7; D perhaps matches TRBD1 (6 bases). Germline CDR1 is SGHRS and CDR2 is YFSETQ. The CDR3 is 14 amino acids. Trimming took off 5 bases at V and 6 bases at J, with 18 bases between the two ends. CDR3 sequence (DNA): TGCGCCAGCAGTTACAGAACAGGGTCGGGCGAGCAGTACTTC. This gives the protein CASSYRTGSGEQYF.

The CDR3, as DNA: TGTGCCAGCTTGGCCTCAGGAATCTCCTATAATTCACCCCTCCACTTT. It is translated as CASLASGISYNSPLHF. V and J are TRBV2 and TRBJ1-6; no firm D call. This CDR3 is 16 amino acids long. The V end lost 8 bases, the J end lost 0 bases, and 14 bases lay between the germline ends. Per germline, CDR1 SNHLY and CDR2 FYNNEI.

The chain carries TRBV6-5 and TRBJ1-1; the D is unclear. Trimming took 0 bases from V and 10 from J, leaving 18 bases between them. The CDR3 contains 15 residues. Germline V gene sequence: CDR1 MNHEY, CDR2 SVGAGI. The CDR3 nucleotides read TGTGCCAGCAGTTACTCGTCTCGGGGTCACGGGCTAGCTTTCTTT. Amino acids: CASSYSSRGHGLAFF.

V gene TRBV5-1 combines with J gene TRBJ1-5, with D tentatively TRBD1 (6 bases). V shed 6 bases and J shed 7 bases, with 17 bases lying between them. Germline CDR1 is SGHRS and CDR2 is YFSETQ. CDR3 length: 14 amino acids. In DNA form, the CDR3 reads TGCGCCAGCATTCCAGGGGAAAAAGGGCAGCCCCAGCATTTT. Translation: CASIPGEKGQPQHF.

The CDR3 nucleotides read TGTGCCAGCAGCTTACGCGGGGCGGGGGGTATAGAGACCCAGTACTTC. This translates into CASSLRGAGGIETQYF. The chain links TRBV7-2 to TRBJ2-5, with 8 bases that match TRBD2. Germline lookup yields CDR1 SGHTA and CDR2 FQGNSA. The CDR3 contains 16 residues. V was clipped by 2 bases and J by 4 bases; unmatched bases: 9.

The DNA of the CDR3 is TGTGCCACCAGTGGGGTTATCGGGCGGGAGGCGCGGGGAGATACGCAGTATTTT. This codes for CATSGVIGREARGDTQYF. This rearrangement joins TRBV24-1 to TRBJ2-3; 8 bases match TRBD2. The V and J ends lost 5 bases and 5 bases, in that order; junction bases with no gene match: 17. The V gene's germline CDR1 is KGHDR and CDR2 SFDVKD. The CDR3 has 18 residues.

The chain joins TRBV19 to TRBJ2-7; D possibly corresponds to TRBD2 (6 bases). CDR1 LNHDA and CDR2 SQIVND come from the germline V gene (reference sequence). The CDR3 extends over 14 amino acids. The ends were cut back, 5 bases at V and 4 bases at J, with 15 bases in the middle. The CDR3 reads CASSAGRMMYEQYF. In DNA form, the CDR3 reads TGTGCCAGTAGTGCGGGACGGATGATGTACGAGCAGTACTTC.

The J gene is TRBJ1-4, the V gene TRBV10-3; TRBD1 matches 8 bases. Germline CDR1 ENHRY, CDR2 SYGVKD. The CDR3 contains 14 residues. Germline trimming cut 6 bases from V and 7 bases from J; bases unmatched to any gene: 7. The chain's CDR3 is CAIRADREGEKLFF. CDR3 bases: TGTGCCATCAGGGCGGACAGGGAAGGTGAAAAACTGTTTTTT.

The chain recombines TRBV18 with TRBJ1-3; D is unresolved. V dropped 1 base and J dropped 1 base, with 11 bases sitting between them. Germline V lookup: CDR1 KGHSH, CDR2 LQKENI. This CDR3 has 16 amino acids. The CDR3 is CASSPLEVRSGNTIYF. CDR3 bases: TGTGCCAGCTCACCACTGGAGGTTCGGTCTGGAAACACCATATATTTT.